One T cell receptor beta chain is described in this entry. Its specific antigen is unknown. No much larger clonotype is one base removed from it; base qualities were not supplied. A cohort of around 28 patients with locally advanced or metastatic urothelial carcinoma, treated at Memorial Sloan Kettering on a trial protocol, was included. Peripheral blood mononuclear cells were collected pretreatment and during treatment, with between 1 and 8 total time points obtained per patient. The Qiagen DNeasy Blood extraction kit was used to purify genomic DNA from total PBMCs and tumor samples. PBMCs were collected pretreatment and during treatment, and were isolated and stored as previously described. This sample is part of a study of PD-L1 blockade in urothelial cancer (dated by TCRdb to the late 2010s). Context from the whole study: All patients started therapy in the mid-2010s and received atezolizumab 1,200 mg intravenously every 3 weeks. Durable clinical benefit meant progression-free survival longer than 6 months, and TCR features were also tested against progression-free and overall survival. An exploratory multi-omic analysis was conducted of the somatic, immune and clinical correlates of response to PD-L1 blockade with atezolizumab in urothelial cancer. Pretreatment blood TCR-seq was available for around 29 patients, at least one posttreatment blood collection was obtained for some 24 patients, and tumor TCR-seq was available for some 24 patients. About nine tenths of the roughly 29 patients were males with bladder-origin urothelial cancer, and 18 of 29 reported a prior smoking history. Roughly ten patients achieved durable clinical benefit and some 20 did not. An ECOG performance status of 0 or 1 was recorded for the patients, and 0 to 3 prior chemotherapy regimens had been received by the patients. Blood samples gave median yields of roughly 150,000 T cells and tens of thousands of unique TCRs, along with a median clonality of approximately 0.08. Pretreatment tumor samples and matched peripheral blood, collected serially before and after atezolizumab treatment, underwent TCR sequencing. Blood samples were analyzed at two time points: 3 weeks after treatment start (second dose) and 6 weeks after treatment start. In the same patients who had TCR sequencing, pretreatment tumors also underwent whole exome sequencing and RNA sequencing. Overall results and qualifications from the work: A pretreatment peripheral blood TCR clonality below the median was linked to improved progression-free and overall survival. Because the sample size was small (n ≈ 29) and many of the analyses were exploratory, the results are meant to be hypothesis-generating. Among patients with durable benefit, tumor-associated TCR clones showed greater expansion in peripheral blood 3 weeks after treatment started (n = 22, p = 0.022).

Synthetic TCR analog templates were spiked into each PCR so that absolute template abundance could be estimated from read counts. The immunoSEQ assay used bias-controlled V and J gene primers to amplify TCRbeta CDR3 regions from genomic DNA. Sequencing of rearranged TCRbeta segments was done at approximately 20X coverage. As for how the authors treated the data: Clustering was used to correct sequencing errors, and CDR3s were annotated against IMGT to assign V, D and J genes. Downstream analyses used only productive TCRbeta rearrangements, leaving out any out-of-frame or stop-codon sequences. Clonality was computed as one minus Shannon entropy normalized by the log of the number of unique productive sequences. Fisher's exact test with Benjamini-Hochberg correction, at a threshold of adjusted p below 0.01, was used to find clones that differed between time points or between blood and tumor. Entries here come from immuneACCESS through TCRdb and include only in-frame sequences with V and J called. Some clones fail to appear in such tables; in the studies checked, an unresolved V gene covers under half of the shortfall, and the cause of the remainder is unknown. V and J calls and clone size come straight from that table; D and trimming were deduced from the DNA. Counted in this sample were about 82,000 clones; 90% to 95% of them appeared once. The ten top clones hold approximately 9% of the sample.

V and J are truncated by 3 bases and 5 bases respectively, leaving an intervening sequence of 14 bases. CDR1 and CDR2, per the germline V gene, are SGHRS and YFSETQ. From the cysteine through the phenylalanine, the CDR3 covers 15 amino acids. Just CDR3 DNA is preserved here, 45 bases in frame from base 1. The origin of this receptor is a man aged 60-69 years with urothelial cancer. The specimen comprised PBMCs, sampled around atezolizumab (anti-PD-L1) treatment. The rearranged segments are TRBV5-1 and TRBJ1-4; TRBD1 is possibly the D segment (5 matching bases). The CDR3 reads CASSWFGTGNEKLFF. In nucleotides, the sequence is TGCGCCAGCAGCTGGTTTGGGACTGGAAATGAAAAACTGTTTTTT.